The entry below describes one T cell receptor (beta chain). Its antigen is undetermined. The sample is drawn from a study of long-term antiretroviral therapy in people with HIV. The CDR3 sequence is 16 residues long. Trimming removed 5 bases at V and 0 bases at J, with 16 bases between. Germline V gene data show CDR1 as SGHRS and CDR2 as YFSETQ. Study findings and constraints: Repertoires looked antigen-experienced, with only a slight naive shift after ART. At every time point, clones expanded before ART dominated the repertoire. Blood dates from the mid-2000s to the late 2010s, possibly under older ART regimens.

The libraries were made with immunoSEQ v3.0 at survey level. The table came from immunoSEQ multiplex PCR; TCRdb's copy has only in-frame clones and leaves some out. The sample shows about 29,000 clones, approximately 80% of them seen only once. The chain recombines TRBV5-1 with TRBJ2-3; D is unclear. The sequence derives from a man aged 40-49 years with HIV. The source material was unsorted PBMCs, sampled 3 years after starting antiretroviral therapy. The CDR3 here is CASSPPMDLSTDTQYF. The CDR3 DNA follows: TGCGCCAGCAGTCCCCCAATGGACCTTAGCACAGATACGCAGTATTTT.